This T cell receptor (beta chain) was recovered during a study of cytomegalovirus exposure and HLA in healthy donors. In the study overall: Of all 400 or so donors who were genotyped, about 80% belonged to the Caucasian-associated ancestry cluster. General study results and limits: As confirmed in vitro, three CMV-associated chains were specific for CMV antigens. A later analysis reportedly found fewer N-insertions in an Asian-associated ancestry cluster than the roughly 730-donor mean.

Of note for this clone: Its antigen is undetermined.

The PCR ran on 60 Vbeta and 13 Jbeta primers. TCRdb's table, derived via immunoSEQ multiplex PCR, lists solely in-frame clones and lacks some. The sample holds 150,000 to 200,000 clones, roughly 72% seen once. V lost 5 bases, J lost 5 bases, and 12 bases lay in between. The germline gives CDR1 LNHDA, CDR2 SQIVND (reference sequence). The CDR3 has 13 amino acids. The sequenced material came from PBMCs. The TCR was taken from a woman aged 40 to 49 in good health and CMV-seronegative. The genes are TRBV19 and TRBJ1-1, with unresolved D. This CDR3 is CASSGEGRTEAFF. The CDR3 nucleotides are TGTGCCAGTAGTGGGGAAGGGAGGACTGAAGCTTTCTTT.